The following is a T cell receptor beta chain sequence with its context. No antigen is known for it. Base-call qualities are not available, and no considerably larger clone is one nucleotide away. The data stem from a study of blood T cell repertoires in COVID-19 (dated by TCRdb to 2018 to 2020). With regard to the full study: Samples from collaborators originated in the United States, Italy and Spain and spanned both the acute and convalescent phases of COVID-19. The material from the prospective study consisted of cDNA or gDNA derived from T cells, B-cell-depleted T cells, or PBMCs. Deeply sampled blood TCRbeta repertoires from subjects exposed to, actively infected with, or recovered from COVID-19 were included in the dataset. The repertoires were released in a freely available public database meant as a resource for research on the immune response to SARS-CoV-2. The samples were drawn from two sources: the first 160 participants of the ongoing ImmuneRACE study, and over 1,000 subjects contributed by 6 global collaborators. A de-identified subject ID, COVID-19 status, age in years and sex were almost always included in the sample metadata. HLA class I and class II types, where available, came from metadata supplied by the sample provider rather than from assay-based typing. What the research found in general, with its limitations: The quantity of clinical and demographic metadata differed by source and by participant and was supplied without curation.

Whole blood was collected in K2EDTA tubes by collaborating institutions according to the institutions' own protocols. Collaborator samples were shipped for TCRbeta analysis as frozen whole blood, isolated PBMCs, or DNA extracted from either sample type. TCRbeta CDR3 regions were amplified from genomic DNA using the immunoSEQ Assay, a bias-controlled multiplex PCR. Per the original workflow: Nucleated cell counts per sample were estimated from amplification of reference gene primers within the assay. To quantify the absolute abundance of each unique TCRbeta CDR3 rearrangement, sequence reads were collapsed and filtered. Productive Simpson clonality was computed per sample as the square root of Simpson's diversity index over productive rearrangements. What TCRdb holds here is the immuneACCESS table cut down to in-frame rearrangements. Part of the clones is not present; checked against another copy, under half of the missing clones reflect an unresolved V gene, and the others are unexplained. That table gives V, J and clone size, and the DNA gave D and trimming. The sample table lists about 75,000 clones, more than 80% of them with a count of one. The biggest ten clones account for 6.9% of the sample.

Compared with germline, V lacks 2 bases and J lacks 0 bases; bases without a gene match: 5. The CDR3 goes from the cysteine to the phenylalanine over 16 residues. Just the 48-base CDR3 DNA is kept, in frame starting at base 1. Taken from the germline V gene, the CDR1 and CDR2 loops are MNHEY and SVGAGI. The rearranged segments are TRBV6-5 and TRBJ2-3; 7 central nucleotides agree with TRBD2. The sample was peripheral blood. The receptor was isolated from a human donor in a cohort sampled during active COVID-19. The CDR3 protein is CASSYAGGGSTDTQYF. Read as DNA, the sequence is TGTGCCAGCAGTTACGCGGGCGGGGGTAGCACAGATACGCAGTATTTT.